The clone carrying this T cell receptor (beta chain) has only a few counts. The antigen is undetermined. This sample was taken from a study of CD8 T cells in ankylosing spondylitis. MiXCR, applied by TCRdb to the 5' RACE reads, yields one record per CDR3 protein. This sample yields approximately 540,000 distinct CDR3 sequences, of which roughly an eighth are seen a single time; around 6.8% belongs to the top ten. Points from the study as a whole: Apparently characteristic of ankylosing spondylitis blood was a TCR beta motif (about eight highly homologous variants). Within matched ankylosing spondylitis synovial fluid, disease-linked clones were reportedly significantly enriched. The disease-linked clones had a CD8+ phenotype and low blood frequencies.

Germline V lookup: CDR1 SGHDN, CDR2 FVKESK. This CDR3 contains 14 residues. V dropped 2 bases and J dropped 6 bases, with 8 bases sitting between them. This receptor was obtained from a male donor with ankylosing spondylitis. Sequencing was carried out using blood, either unsorted or a sorted T cell fraction (not recorded which). The chain combines TRBV14 with TRBJ1-6, with D unclear. CDR3 DNA: TGTGCCAGCAGCCAAATGACTATTAATTCACCCCTCCACTTT. Its translation: CASSQMTINSPLHF.